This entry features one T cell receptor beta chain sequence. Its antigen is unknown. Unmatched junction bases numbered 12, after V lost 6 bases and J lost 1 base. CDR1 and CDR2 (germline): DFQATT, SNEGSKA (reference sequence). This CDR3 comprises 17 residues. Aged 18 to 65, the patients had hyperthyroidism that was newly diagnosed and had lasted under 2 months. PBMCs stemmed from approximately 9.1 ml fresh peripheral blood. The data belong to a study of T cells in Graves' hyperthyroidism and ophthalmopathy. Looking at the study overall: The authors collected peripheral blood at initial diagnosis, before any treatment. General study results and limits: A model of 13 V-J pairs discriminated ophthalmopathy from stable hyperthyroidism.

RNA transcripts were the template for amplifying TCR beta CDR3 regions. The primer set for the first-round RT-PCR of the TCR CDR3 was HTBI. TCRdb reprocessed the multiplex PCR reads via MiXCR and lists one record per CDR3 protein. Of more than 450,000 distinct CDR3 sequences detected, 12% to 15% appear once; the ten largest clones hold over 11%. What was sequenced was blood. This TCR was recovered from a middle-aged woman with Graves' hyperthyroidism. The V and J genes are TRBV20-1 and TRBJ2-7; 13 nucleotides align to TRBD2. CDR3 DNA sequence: TGCAGTGCGAACCCACTAGCGGGAGGGTCTCGATCCTACGAGCAGTACTTC. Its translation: CSANPLAGGSRSYEQYF.